What follows are 10 T cell receptor beta chains derived from one specimen sequenced in a study of human T cells and chemical hapten exposure. Time point specified: pre-sensitization, week 0. Sample treatment: therapeutic diphenylcyclopropenone sensitization with weekly scalp DPC. TCRdb fed the RACE reads into MiXCR, producing one record per CDR3 protein. The table has roughly 100,000 distinct CDR3 sequences, 8% to 10% seen once. Here the sequenced sample was whole blood, taken in connection with sensitization to the hapten diphenylcyclopropenone (DPC). The receptors derive from a woman aged 40 to 55 with alopecia areata. Some clones in this sample may be carry-over from other donors' samples.

This clonotype appeared a few times. This chain connects TRBV27 to TRBJ2-5, with TRBD1 identical over 7 bases. CDR1 and CDR2 from the germline V gene are MNHEY and SMNVEV (reference sequence). This CDR3 contains 16 residues. V was pared by 5 bases and J by 1 base, with 10 bases of the junction left unmatched. The CDR3 region has the DNA TGTGCCAGCAGTAACCCCTTACAGGGGATCCAAGAGACCCAGTACTTC. Protein: CASSNPLQGIQETQYF.

This clonotype has a count of ten or more. This chain uses TRBV6-5 with TRBJ1-1; 10 bases agree with TRBD1. Germline CDR1 MNHEY, CDR2 SVGAGI. Losses at the gene ends were 6 bases for V and 4 bases for J; bases not matched to a gene: 14. The length of the CDR3 is 17 residues. In nucleotides, the CDR3 is TGTGCCAGCAGAATGGGACAGGGGTGGTTAGGAGGCACTGAAGCTTTCTTT. This encodes CASRMGQGWLGGTEAFF.

This clonotype has at least ten counts. V gene TRBV24-1 combines with J gene TRBJ2-7, with TRBD1 as a possible D gene (6 bases). Trimming shortened V by 5 bases and J by 0 bases, and 10 bases separated the two germline ends. The CDR3 spans 14 residues. Germline assignment: CDR1 KGHDR and CDR2 SFDVKD. The CDR3 DNA sequence: TGTGCCACCAGTGGCGGACAGAGCTCCTACGAGCAGTACTTC. This codes for CATSGGQSSYEQYF.

This clonotype has just a few counts. The chain employs TRBV27 and TRBJ1-2; weak D call: TRBD1 (5 bases). The germline CDR1 and CDR2 sequences are MNHEY and SMNVEV (reference sequence). The CDR3 is 14 residues long. V gave up 6 bases and J gave up 4 bases, with 15 bases separating them. The CDR3 protein is CASSARGGPYGYTF. The DNA of the CDR3 is TGTGCCAGCAGCGCGCGCGGGGGACCCTATGGCTACACCTTC.

The chain couples TRBV20-1 to TRBJ1-4; 7 nucleotides agree with TRBD1. CDR1 is DFQATT and CDR2 is SNEGSKA in the germline V gene (reference sequence). This CDR3 comprises 16 residues. J was trimmed by 0 bases and V by 5 bases; bases with no gene match: 9. CDR3 sequence reads: CSAFHRGLATNEKLFF. The CDR3 nucleotides are TGCAGTGCTTTCCACAGGGGACTTGCAACTAATGAAAAACTGTTTTTT.

This clonotype was seen many times. J is TRBJ2-1 and V is TRBV6-6; D is perhaps TRBD2 (6 bases). Germline values: CDR1 MNHNY, CDR2 SVGAGI (reference sequence). The CDR3 covers 14 residues. Trimming pared 2 bases from V and 7 bases from J, leaving 12 bases between. The CDR3 spells CASSYGSSANEQFF. CDR3 sequence (DNA): TGTGCCAGCAGTTACGGATCTAGCGCTAATGAGCAGTTCTTC.

This clonotype was found many times. CDR3 nucleotides: TGCGCCAGCAGCTTATCCCAAATCTCCTACGAGCAGTACTTC. It codes for CASSLSQISYEQYF. The V call is TRBV5-1, the J call TRBJ2-7; no reliable D call. The CDR3 length is 14 residues. Germline CDR1 reads SGHRS; CDR2 reads YFSETQ. V lost 2 bases, J lost 0 bases, and 9 bases lay in between.

This clonotype has only a few counts. This rearrangement joins TRBV20-1 to TRBJ1-6; D possibly corresponds to TRBD1 (5 bases). There are 15 residues in the CDR3. Germline CDR1 DFQATT, CDR2 SNEGSKA (reference sequence). V dropped 0 bases and J dropped 9 bases, with 15 bases sitting between them. CDR3 loop: CSARENGDGGSPLHF. DNA of the CDR3: TGCAGTGCTAGAGAGAATGGGGACGGGGGTTCACCCCTCCACTTT.

This clonotype came up a few times. The V call is TRBV12-3 or TRBV12-4, the J call TRBJ1-3; tentatively, D is TRBD1 (5 bases). V was trimmed by 8 bases and J by 2 bases, leaving 13 bases between them. This CDR3 is 14 amino acids long. The CDR3 here is CASSIRGTGNTIYF. In DNA, the CDR3 is TGTGCCAGCTCAATTCGGGGGACTGGAAACACCATATATTTT.

This clonotype was counted at least ten times. The chain links TRBV5-1 to TRBJ2-1, with 7 positions matching TRBD2. Germline V gene lookup returns CDR1 SGHRS and CDR2 YFSETQ. The CDR3 is made up of 16 amino acids. Trimming removed 4 bases from V and 2 bases from J; junction bases left unmatched: 9. The CDR3 nucleotides are TGCGCCAGCAGCCCGGCCTCTAGCGGACCCTACAATGAGCAGTTCTTC. As protein: CASSPASSGPYNEQFF.